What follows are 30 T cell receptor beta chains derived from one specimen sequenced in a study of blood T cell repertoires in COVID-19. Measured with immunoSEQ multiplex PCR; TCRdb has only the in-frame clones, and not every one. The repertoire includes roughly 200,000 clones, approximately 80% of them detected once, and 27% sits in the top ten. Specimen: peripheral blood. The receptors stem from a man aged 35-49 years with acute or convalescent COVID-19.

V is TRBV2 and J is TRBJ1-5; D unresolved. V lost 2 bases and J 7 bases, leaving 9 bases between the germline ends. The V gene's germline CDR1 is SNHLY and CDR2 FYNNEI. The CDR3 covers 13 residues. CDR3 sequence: CASSETSTQPQHF. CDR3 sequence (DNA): TGTGCCAGCAGTGAAACCTCGACACAGCCCCAGCATTTT.

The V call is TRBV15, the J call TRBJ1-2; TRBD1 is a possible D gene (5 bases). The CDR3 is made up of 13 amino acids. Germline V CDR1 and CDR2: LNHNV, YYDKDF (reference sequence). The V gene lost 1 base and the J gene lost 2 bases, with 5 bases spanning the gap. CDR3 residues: CATSRGQNYGYTF. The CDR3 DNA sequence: TGTGCCACCAGCAGAGGACAGAACTATGGCTACACCTTC.

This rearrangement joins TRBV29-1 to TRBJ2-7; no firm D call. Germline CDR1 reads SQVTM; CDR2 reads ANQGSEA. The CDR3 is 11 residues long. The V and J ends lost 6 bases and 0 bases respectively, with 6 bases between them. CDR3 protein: CSVRLSYEQYF. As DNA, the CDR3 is TGCAGCGTGCGTCTCTCCTACGAGCAGTACTTC.

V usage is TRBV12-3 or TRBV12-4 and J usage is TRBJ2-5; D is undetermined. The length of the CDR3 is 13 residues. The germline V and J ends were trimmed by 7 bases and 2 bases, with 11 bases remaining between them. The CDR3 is CASTQHRQETQYF. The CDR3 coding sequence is TGTGCCAGCACGCAACACAGACAAGAGACCCAGTACTTC.

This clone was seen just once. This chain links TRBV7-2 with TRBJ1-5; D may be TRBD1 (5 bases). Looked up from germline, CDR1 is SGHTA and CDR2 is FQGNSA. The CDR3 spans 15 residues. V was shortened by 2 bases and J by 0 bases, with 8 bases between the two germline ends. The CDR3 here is CASSLTTVSNQPQHF. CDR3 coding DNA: TGTGCCAGCAGCTTAACGACAGTTAGCAATCAGCCCCAGCATTTT.

The CDR3 nucleotides read TGCGCCAGCAGCTTGGAGACGCCCGGGAGGGAGACCCAGTACTTC. Residues: CASSLETPGRETQYF. V and J are TRBV5-1 and TRBJ2-5; 7 bases are shared with TRBD2. The V segment lost 0 bases and the J segment 5 bases; nucleotides outside the gene matches: 7. CDR1 and CDR2 (germline): SGHRS, YFSETQ. This CDR3 comprises 15 residues.

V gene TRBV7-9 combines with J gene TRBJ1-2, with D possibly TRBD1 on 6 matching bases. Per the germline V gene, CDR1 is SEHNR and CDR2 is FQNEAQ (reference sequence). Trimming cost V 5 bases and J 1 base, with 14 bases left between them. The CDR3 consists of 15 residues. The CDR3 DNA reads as TGTGCCAGCAGCCTCACGTTGGACAGTAACTATGGCTACACCTTC. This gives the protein CASSLTLDSNYGYTF.

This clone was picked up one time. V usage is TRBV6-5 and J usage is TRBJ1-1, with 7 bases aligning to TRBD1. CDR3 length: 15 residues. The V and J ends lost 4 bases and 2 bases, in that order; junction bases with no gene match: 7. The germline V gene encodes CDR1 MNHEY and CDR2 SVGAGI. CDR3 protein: CASSSPGQRNTEAFF. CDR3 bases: TGTGCCAGCAGTTCGCCGGGACAGAGAAACACTGAAGCTTTCTTT.

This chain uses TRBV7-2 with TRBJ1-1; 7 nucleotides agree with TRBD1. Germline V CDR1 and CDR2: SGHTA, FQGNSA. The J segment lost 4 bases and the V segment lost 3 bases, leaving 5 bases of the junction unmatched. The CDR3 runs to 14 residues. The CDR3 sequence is CASSLMQGGTEAFF. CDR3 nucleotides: TGTGCCAGCAGCTTGATGCAGGGGGGCACTGAAGCTTTCTTT. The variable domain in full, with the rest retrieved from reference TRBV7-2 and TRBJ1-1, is GAGVSQSPSNKVTEKGKDVELRCDPISGHTALYWYRQSLGQGLEFLIYFQGNSAPDKSGLPSDRFSAERTGGSVSTLTIQRTQQEDSAVYLCASSLMQGGTEAFFGQGTRLTVV.

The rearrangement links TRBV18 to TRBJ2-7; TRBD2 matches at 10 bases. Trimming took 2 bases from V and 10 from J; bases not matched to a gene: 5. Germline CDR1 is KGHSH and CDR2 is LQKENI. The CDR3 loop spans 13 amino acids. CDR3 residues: CASSPGTSGDQYF. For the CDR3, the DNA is TGTGCCAGCTCACCAGGAACTAGCGGGGATCAGTACTTC.

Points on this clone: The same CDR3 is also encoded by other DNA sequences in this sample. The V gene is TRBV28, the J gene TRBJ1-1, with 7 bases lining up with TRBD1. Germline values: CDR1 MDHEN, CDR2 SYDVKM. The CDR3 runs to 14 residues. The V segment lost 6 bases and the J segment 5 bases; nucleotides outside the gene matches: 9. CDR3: CASSPGGGWTEAFF. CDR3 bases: TGTGCCAGCAGCCCAGGGGGTGGGTGGACTGAAGCTTTCTTT.

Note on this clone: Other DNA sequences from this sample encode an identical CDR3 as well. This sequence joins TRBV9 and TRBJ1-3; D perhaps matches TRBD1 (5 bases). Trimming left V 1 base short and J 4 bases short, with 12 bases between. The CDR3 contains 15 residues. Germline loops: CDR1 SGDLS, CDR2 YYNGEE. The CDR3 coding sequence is TGTGCCAGCAGCGTACTGGGGGGTTCCGGAAACACCATATATTTT. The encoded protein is CASSVLGGSGNTIYF.

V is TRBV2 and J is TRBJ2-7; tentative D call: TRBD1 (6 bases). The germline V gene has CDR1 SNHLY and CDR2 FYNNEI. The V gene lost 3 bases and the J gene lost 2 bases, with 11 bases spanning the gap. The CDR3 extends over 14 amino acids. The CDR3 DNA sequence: TGTGCCAGCAGTGACCAGGGGTCAACCTACGAGCAGTACTTC. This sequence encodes CASSDQGSTYEQYF. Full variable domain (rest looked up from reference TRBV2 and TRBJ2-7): EPEVTQTPSHQVTQMGQEVILRCVPISNHLYFYWYRQILGQKVEFLVSFYNNEISEKSEIFDDQFSVERPDGSNFTLKIRSTKLEDSAMYFCASSDQGSTYEQYFGPGTRLTVT.

The CDR3, as DNA: TGTGCCAGCAGTGCGGCTAGCGGGGCAAGCTCCTACGAGCAGTACTTC. It codes for CASSAASGASSYEQYF. The rearrangement joins TRBV6-1 to TRBJ2-7; 9 bases agree with TRBD2. Germline values: CDR1 MNHNS, CDR2 SASEGT. The length of the CDR3 is 16 residues. After removal of 4 bases from V and 0 bases from J, the junction contained 7 bases not matched to a gene.

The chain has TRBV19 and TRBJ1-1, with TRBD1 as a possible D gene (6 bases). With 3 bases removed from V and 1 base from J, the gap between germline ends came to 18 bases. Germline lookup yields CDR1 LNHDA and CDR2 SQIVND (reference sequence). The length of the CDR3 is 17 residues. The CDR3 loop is CASSMSLGQLSNTEAFF. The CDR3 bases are TGTGCCAGTAGTATGAGCCTGGGACAACTCTCGAACACTGAAGCTTTCTTT.

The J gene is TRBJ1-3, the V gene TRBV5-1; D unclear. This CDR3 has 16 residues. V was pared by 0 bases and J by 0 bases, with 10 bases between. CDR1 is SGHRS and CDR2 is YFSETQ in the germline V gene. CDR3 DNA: TGCGCCAGCAGCTTGGCTTGGGCAGGCTCTGGAAACACCATATATTTT. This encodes CASSLAWAGSGNTIYF.

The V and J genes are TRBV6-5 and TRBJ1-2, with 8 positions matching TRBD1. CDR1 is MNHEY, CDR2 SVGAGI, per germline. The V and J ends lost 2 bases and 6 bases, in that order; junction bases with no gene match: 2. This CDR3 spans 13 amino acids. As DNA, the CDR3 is TGTGCCAGCAGTTACGACAGGGGCGATGGCTACACCTTC. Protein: CASSYDRGDGYTF.

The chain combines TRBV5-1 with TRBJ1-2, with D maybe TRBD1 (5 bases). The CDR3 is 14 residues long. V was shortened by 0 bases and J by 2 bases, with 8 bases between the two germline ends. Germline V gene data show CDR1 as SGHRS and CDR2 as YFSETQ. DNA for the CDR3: TGCGCCAGCAGCTTGGCAGGGCGGAACTATGGCTACACCTTC. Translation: CASSLAGRNYGYTF.

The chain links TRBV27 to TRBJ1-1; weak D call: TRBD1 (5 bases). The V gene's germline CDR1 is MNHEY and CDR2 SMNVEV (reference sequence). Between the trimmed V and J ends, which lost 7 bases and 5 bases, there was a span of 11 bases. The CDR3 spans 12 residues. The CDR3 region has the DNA TGTGCCAGCACCGGCGGGGGTACTGAAGCTTTCTTT. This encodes CASTGGGTEAFF.

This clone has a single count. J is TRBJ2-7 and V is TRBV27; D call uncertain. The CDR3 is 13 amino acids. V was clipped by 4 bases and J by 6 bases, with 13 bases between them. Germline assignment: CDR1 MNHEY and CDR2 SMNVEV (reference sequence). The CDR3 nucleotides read TGTGCCAGCAGTTGGTCCAGTCTCAGCGAGCAGTACTTC. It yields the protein CASSWSSLSEQYF.

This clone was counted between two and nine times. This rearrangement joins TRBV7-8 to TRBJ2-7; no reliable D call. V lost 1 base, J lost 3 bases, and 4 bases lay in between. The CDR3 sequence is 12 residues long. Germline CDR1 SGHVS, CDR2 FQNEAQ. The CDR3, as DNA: TGTGCCAGCAGCTTAGGGAGCTACGAGCAGTACTTC. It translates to CASSLGSYEQYF.

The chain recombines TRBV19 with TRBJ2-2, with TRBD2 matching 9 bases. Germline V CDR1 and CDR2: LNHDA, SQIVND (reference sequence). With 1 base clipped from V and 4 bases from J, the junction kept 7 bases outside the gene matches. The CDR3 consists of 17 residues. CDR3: CASSIAYGAGGTGELFF. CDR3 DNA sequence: TGTGCCAGTAGTATAGCCTATGGAGCGGGAGGCACCGGGGAGCTGTTTTTT.

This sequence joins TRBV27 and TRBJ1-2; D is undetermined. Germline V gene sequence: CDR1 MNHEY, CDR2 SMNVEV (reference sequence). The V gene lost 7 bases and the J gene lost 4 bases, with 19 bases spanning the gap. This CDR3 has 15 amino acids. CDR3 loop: CASKPGRNEGYGYTF. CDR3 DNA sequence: TGTGCCAGCAAGCCGGGCCGAAATGAGGGCTATGGCTACACCTTC.

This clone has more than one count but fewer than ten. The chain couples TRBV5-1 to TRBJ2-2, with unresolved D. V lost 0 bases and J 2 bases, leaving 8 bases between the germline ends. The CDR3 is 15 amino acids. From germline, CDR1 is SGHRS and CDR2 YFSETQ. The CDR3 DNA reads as TGCGCCAGCAGCTTGGACGTAGTCAACACCGGGGAGCTGTTTTTT. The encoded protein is CASSLDVVNTGELFF.

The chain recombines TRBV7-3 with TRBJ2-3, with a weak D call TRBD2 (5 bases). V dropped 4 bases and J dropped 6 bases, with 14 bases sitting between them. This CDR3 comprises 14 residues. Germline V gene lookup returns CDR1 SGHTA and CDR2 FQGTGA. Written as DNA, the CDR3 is TGTGCCAGCAGCTCCAGCGGAGGCATGGATACGCAGTATTTT. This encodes CASSSSGGMDTQYF.

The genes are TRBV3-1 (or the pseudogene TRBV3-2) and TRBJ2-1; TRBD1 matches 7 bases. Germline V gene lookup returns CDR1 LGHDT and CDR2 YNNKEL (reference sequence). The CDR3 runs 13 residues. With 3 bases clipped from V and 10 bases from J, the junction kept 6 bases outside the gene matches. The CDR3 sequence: CASSQDRPSEQFF. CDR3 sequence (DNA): TGTGCCAGCAGCCAGGACAGGCCCTCGGAGCAGTTCTTC.

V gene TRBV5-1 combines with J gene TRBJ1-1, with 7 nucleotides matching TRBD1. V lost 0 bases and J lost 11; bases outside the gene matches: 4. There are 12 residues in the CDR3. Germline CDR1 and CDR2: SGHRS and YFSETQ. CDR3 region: CASSLGDSRAFF. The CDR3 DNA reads TGCGCCAGCAGCTTGGGGGACAGCCGGGCTTTCTTT.

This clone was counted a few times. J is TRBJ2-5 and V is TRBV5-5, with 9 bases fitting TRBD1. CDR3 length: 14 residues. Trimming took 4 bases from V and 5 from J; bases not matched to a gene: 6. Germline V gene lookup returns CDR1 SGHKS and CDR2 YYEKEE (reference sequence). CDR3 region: CASSPGQGMETQYF. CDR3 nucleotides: TGTGCCAGCAGCCCGGGACAGGGTATGGAGACCCAGTACTTC.

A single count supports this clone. As DNA, the CDR3 is TGCGCCAGCAGCTCCGGGACTAGCGGGGGGTGGGAGACCCAGTACTTC. It specifies CASSSGTSGGWETQYF. This chain uses TRBV5-1 with TRBJ2-5; 15 positions match TRBD2. Germline V gene sequence: CDR1 SGHRS, CDR2 YFSETQ. The CDR3 contains 16 residues. Trimming at V came to 3 bases and at J to 5 bases, leaving 5 bases not matched to a gene.

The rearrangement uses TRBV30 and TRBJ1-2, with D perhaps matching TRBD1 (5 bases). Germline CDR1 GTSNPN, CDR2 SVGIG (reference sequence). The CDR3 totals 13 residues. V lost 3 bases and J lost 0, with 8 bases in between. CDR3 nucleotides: TGTGCCTGGAGGTCGACAGCTAACTATGGCTACACCTTC. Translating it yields CAWRSTANYGYTF.